The entry below describes one TCR beta chain. Its antigen is still unknown. This entry belongs to a study of early T cells in non-severe SARS-CoV-2 infection. The wider study: Unsorted whole blood bulk RNA was sequenced, with unpaired chains.

cDNA molecules, individually, were tagged with unique molecular identifiers. Via MiXCR, TCRdb re-called the 5' RACE reads, giving one row per CDR3 protein. The repertoire includes roughly 80,000 distinct CDR3 sequences, roughly a sixth of them detected once, and 2.5% to 3% sits in the top ten. Study-level results: Matching with VDJdb favored anti-spike CD8 responses (missing private and CD4 specificities).

The sequencing sample was made of whole blood. This sequence was found in an adult who was a healthcare worker with PCR-confirmed SARS-CoV-2 infection or an uninfected control (not recorded which).

The CDR3 sequence: CASSGSRDWVNEQFF. CDR3 nucleotide sequence: TGTGCCAGCAGTGGATCCCGGGACTGGGTCAATGAGCAGTTCTTC. The rearrangement joins TRBV2 to TRBJ2-1; maybe TRBD2 (6 bases). The CDR3 contains 15 residues. Germline CDR1 and CDR2: SNHLY and FYNNEI. V was trimmed by 4 bases and J by 6 bases, leaving 16 bases between them. Drawing the rest from reference TRBV2 and TRBJ2-1, the complete variable domain is EPEVTQTPSHQVTQMGQEVILRCVPISNHLYFYWYRQILGQKVEFLVSFYNNEISEKSEIFDDQFSVERPDGSNFTLKIRSTKLEDSAMYFCASSGSRDWVNEQFFGPGTRLTVL.